This passage covers 12 T cell receptor beta chains from one sample sequenced in a study of CD8 T cells in Susac syndrome. A quantity of about 0.5 to 1 ug RNA underwent reverse transcription using random hexamers. TCRdb passed the immunoSEQ multiplex PCR reads through MiXCR, listing each CDR3 protein once. The sample lists 150,000 to 200,000 distinct CDR3 sequences; roughly 92% were seen once. Sequencing input: CD4+ T cells from PBMCs. The source of these receptors is a human donor with multiple sclerosis.

The chain joins TRBV19 to TRBJ2-1; possibly TRBD1 for D (6 bases). The CDR3 has 15 amino acids. Germline loops: CDR1 LNHDA, CDR2 SQIVND (reference sequence). Deletions cut 6 bases from V and 1 base from J, with 13 bases between. The CDR3 region has the DNA TGTGCCAGTAGAGATACAGGGCCATCCTACAATGAGCAGTTCTTC. It yields the protein CASRDTGPSYNEQFF.

This chain connects TRBV10-2 to TRBJ2-1; 11 bases map to TRBD2. With V trimmed by 4 bases and J by 0 bases, 11 bases remained unmatched. This CDR3 has 19 amino acids. Germline loops: CDR1 WSHSY, CDR2 SAAADI. The CDR3 is CASSGRLAGGPSSYNEQFF. The CDR3 coding sequence is TGCGCCAGCAGTGGGAGGCTAGCGGGGGGCCCGAGCTCCTACAATGAGCAGTTCTTC.

V usage is TRBV20-1 and J usage is TRBJ2-7; a weak D match, TRBD2 (5 bases). The V gene lost 1 base and the J gene lost 7 bases, with 17 bases spanning the gap. The germline CDR1 and CDR2 sequences are DFQATT and SNEGSKA (reference sequence). This CDR3 spans 14 amino acids. CDR3 sequence (DNA): TGCAGTGCTAGAGTAGGGAGCACCACGGGGGAGCAGTACTTC. Amino acid sequence: CSARVGSTTGEQYF.

V and J are TRBV20-1 and TRBJ2-2; TRBD1 is a possible D gene (6 bases). The CDR3 consists of 14 residues. With 4 bases removed from V and 6 bases from J, the gap between germline ends came to 15 bases. Germline CDR1 is DFQATT and CDR2 is SNEGSKA (reference sequence). The CDR3 coding sequence is TGCAGTGCTAAAAACAGGGTCGGGGCCGGGGAGCTGTTTTTT. As protein: CSAKNRVGAGELFF.

This clonotype was detected once. The chain uses TRBV20-1 and TRBJ2-5; D perhaps matches TRBD1 (5 bases). Per the germline V gene, CDR1 is DFQATT and CDR2 is SNEGSKA (reference sequence). This CDR3 is built from 11 residues. Trimming left V 4 bases short and J 3 bases short, with 6 bases between. CDR3 DNA sequence: TGCAGTGCTACAGGGAAAGAGACCCAGTACTTC. Amino acids: CSATGKETQYF.

The chain links TRBV5-6 to TRBJ1-1, with D unresolved. Trimming removed 0 bases from V and 1 base from J, with 10 bases in between. This CDR3 region has 15 residues. Germline V gives CDR1 SGHDT, CDR2 YYEEEE. The CDR3: CASSLVQVANTEAFF. CDR3 DNA: TGTGCCAGCAGCTTGGTTCAGGTCGCGAACACTGAAGCTTTCTTT.

This chain links TRBV5-1 with TRBJ2-7, with D possibly TRBD1 on 6 matching bases. There are 15 residues in the CDR3. From germline, CDR1 is SGHRS and CDR2 YFSETQ. The V end was cut by 5 bases, the J end by 2 bases, with 17 bases between. The CDR3 reads CASSIGTQGPYEQYF. The CDR3 coding sequence is TGCGCCAGCAGTATCGGAACACAGGGTCCCTACGAGCAGTACTTC.

This chain links TRBV18 with TRBJ2-1; 7 bases map to TRBD2. Germline CDR1 is KGHSH and CDR2 is LQKENI. The length of the CDR3 is 13 residues. The trim removed 2 bases at V and 5 bases at J, leaving 0 bases unmatched. CDR3 sequence: CASSPTSDNEQFF. The CDR3 DNA is TGTGCCAGCTCACCAACTAGCGACAATGAGCAGTTCTTC.

The CDR3 DNA reads TGCAGTGCTAGAGATCCCCGGGGTAACAATGAGCAGTTCTTC. It yields the protein CSARDPRGNNEQFF. The V call is TRBV20-1, the J call TRBJ2-1; possible D gene TRBD2, 5 bases. Germline CDR1 is DFQATT and CDR2 is SNEGSKA (reference sequence). The CDR3 length is 14 residues. Trimming removed 0 bases from V and 5 bases from J, with 11 bases in between.

V gene TRBV3-1 combines with J gene TRBJ2-1; D is perhaps TRBD1 (5 bases). This CDR3 is built from 16 residues. The germline gives CDR1 LGHDT, CDR2 YNNKEL (reference sequence). The V gene lost 4 bases and the J gene lost 0 bases, with 13 bases spanning the gap. The CDR3 region has the DNA TGTGCCAGCAGCCCAATTAGGGGTAGCTCCTACAATGAGCAGTTCTTC. The encoded protein is CASSPIRGSSYNEQFF.

This chain links TRBV28 with TRBJ2-7, with D uncertain. The V end lost 5 bases, the J end lost 2 bases, and 13 bases lay between the germline ends. In germline, CDR1 is MDHEN, CDR2 SYDVKM. The CDR3 spans 14 residues. The DNA for the CDR3 is TGTGCCAGCAGTAACGGACCTCCGCCCTACGAGCAGTACTTC. Translated, it gives CASSNGPPPYEQYF.

DNA for the CDR3: TGTGCCTGTAGCGGACAGGGGAATTCACCCCTCCACTTT. This translates into CACSGQGNSPLHF. The J gene is TRBJ1-6, the V gene TRBV30, with 9 bases lining up with TRBD1. The length of the CDR3 is 13 residues. J gave up 7 bases and V 6 bases, and 4 bases lay outside the gene matches. The germline CDR1 and CDR2 sequences are GTSNPN and SVGIG (reference sequence).